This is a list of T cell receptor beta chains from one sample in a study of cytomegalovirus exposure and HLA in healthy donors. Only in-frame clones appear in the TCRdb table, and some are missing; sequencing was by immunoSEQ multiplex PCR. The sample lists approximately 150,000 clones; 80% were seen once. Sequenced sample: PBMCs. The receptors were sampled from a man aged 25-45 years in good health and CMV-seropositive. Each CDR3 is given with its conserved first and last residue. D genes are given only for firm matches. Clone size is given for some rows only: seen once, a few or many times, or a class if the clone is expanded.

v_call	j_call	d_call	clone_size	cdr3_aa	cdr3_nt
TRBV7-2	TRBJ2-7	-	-	CASSRSSGDRSYEQYF	TGTGCCAGCAGCCGCTCCAGCGGAGATCGCTCCTACGAGCAGTACTTC
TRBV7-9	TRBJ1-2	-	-	CASSLLVHYGYTF	TGTGCCAGCAGTTTACTAGTGCACTATGGCTACACCTTC
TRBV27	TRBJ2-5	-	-	CASSSRDPRPQETQYF	TGTGCCAGCAGTTCGCGGGACCCAAGGCCGCAGGAGACCCAGTACTTC
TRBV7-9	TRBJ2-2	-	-	CASSLAGGELFF	TGTGCCAGCAGCTTAGCCGGCGGGGAGCTGTTTTTT
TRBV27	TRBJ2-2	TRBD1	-	CASSRDTGAHGGGELFF	TGTGCCAGTTCGCGCGACACAGGGGCCCATGGGGGCGGGGAGCTGTTTTTT
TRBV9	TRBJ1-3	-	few	CASTNSSGNTIYF	TGTGCCAGCACAAACAGCTCTGGAAACACCATATATTTT
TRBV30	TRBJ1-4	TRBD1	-	CAWGTGGLNEKLFF	TGTGCCTGGGGGACAGGGGGCCTGAATGAAAAACTGTTTTTT
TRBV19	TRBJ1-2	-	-	CATEDRSEGYGYTF	TGTGCCACCGAAGACAGGTCCGAGGGCTATGGCTACACCTTC
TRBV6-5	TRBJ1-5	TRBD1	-	CASSSSDRAQPQHF	TGTGCCAGCAGTTCGTCGGACAGGGCTCAGCCCCAGCATTTT
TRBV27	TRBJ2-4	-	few	CASSPGLPIAKNIQYF	TGTGCCAGCAGTCCAGGACTCCCCATAGCCAAAAACATTCAGTACTTC
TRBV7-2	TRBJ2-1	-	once	CASSLGQGSGLSSYNEQFF	TGTGCCAGCAGCCTGGGTCAGGGTAGCGGCCTTAGCTCCTACAATGAGCAGTTCTTC
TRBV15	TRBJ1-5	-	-	CATSRERNQPQHF	TGTGCCACCAGCAGAGAGAGAAATCAGCCCCAGCATTTT
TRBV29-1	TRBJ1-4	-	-	CGVDHGPGDEKLFF	TGCGGCGTTGATCACGGACCCGGGGATGAAAAACTGTTTTTT
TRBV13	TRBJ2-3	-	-	CASSLGLDTQYF	TGTGCCAGCAGCTTAGGCTTGGATACGCAGTATTTT
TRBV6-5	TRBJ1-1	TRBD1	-	CASSYDRGYTEAFF	TGTGCCAGCAGTTACGACAGGGGTTACACTGAAGCTTTCTTT
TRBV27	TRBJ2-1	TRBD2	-	CASSWRLAGNEQFF	TGTGCCAGCAGTTGGCGACTAGCGGGAAATGAGCAGTTCTTC
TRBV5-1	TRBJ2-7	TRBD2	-	CASSPGTSGSLYEQYF	TGCGCCAGCAGCCCCGGGACTAGCGGGAGTCTCTACGAGCAGTACTTC
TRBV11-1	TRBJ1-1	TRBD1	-	CASSFDRVADTEAFF	TGTGCCAGCAGCTTCGACAGGGTAGCGGACACTGAAGCTTTCTTT
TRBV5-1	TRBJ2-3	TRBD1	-	CASRQTGGVTDTQYF	TGCGCCAGCAGACAGACAGGGGGCGTGACAGATACGCAGTATTTT
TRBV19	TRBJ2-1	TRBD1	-	CATSGDRAFYNEQFF	TGTGCCACCTCAGGGGACAGGGCGTTCTACAATGAGCAGTTCTTC
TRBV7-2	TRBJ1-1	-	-	CASSSGSNTEAFF	TGTGCCAGCAGCTCCGGGAGCAACACTGAAGCTTTCTTT
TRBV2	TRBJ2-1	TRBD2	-	CASRVSGGALYNEQFF	TGTGCCAGCAGAGTTAGCGGGGGGGCTTTGTACAATGAGCAGTTCTTC
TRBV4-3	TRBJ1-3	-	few	CASSQGTTADSGNTIYF	TGCGCCAGCAGCCAAGGAACAACAGCGGACTCTGGAAACACCATATATTTT
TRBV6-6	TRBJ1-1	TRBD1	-	CASSPGQVNTEAFF	TGTGCCAGCAGTCCGGGACAGGTGAACACTGAAGCTTTCTTT
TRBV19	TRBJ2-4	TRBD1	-	CASRDRGAIQYF	TGTGCCAGCCGGGACAGGGGTGCCATTCAGTACTTC
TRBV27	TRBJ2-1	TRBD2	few	CASSFRTSGGGEQFF	TGTGCCAGCAGTTTCAGGACTAGCGGGGGGGGTGAGCAGTTCTTC
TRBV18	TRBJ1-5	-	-	CASSPTGRNNQPQHF	TGTGCCAGCTCACCAACAGGTAGGAACAATCAGCCCCAGCATTTT
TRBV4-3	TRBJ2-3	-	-	CASSQDSPTDTQYF	TGCGCCAGCAGCCAAGATTCTCCTACAGATACGCAGTATTTT
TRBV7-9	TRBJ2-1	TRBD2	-	CASSSQSGLAPNEQFF	TGTGCCAGCAGCTCCCAGTCGGGACTAGCCCCCAATGAGCAGTTCTTC
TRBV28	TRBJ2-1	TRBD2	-	CASSSLASPLAGGNEQFF	TGTGCCAGCAGTTCACTCGCTTCACCACTAGCGGGAGGGAATGAGCAGTTCTTC
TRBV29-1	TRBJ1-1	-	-	CSVELQGFNTEAFF	TGCAGCGTTGAATTGCAGGGGTTTAACACTGAAGCTTTCTTT
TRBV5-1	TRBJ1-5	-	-	CASSTPGAGRQPQHF	TGCGCCAGCAGTACCCCAGGGGCAGGACGTCAGCCCCAGCATTTT
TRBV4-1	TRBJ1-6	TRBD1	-	CASSHPGQGASSPLHF	TGCGCCAGCAGCCATCCGGGACAGGGGGCGAGCTCACCCCTCCACTTT
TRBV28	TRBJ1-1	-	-	CASSLVTVNTEAFF	TGTGCCAGCAGTTTAGTGACAGTCAACACTGAAGCTTTCTTT
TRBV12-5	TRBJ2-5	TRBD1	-	CASGLVIRDREETQYF	TGTGCTAGTGGTTTGGTAATACGGGACAGGGAGGAGACCCAGTACTTC
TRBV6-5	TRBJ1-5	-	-	CASSYEHSYNQPQHF	TGTGCCAGCAGTTACGAACATTCATACAATCAGCCCCAGCATTTT
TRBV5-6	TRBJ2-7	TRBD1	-	CASSLGTGTHEQYF	TGTGCCAGCAGCTTGGGGACAGGGACCCACGAGCAGTACTTC
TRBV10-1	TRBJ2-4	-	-	CASSEGLARDIQYF	TGCGCCAGCAGTGAGGGGCTAGCAAGGGACATTCAGTACTTC
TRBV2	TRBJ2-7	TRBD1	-	CASSTTGVEQYF	TGTGCCAGCAGTACTACAGGGGTCGAGCAGTACTTC
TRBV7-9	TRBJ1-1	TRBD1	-	CASSPRPGDRNTEAFF	TGTGCCAGCAGCCCCAGACCAGGGGACAGAAACACTGAAGCTTTCTTT
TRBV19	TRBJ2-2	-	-	CASGRTDGLITGELFF	TGTGCCAGTGGCCGGACAGATGGACTCATCACCGGGGAGCTGTTTTTT
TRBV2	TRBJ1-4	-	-	CASSEWAGLASYEKLFF	TGTGCCAGCAGTGAATGGGCAGGGCTCGCGTCTTACGAAAAACTGTTTTTT
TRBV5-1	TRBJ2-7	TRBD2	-	CASSQGLAGGNSYEQYF	TGCGCCAGCAGCCAGGGACTAGCGGGAGGAAATTCCTACGAGCAGTACTTC
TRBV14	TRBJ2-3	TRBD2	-	CASSQLSGGGTDTQYF	TGTGCCAGCAGCCAATTGAGCGGGGGAGGAACAGATACGCAGTATTTT
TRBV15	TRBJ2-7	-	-	CATSSPGQLRSYEQYF	TGTGCCACCAGCAGCCCCGGACAGTTAAGGTCCTACGAGCAGTACTTC
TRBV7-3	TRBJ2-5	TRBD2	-	CASSPGTSGGQETQYF	TGTGCCAGCAGCCCCGGGACTAGCGGGGGCCAAGAGACCCAGTACTTC
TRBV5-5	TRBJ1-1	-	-	CASSIRGATEAFF	TGTGCCAGCAGCATCAGGGGAGCAACTGAAGCTTTCTTT
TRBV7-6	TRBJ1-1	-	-	CASSLGEDAEAFF	TGTGCCAGCAGCTTAGGGGAGGACGCTGAAGCTTTCTTT
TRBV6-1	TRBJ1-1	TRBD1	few	CASSEQGGHLNTEAFF	TGTGCCAGCAGTGAACAGGGGGGCCACTTGAACACTGAAGCTTTCTTT
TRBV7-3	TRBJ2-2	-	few	CASSFTSNTGELFF	TGTGCCAGCAGCTTTACTAGCAACACCGGGGAGCTGTTTTTT
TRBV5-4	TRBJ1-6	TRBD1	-	CASSLGTGFESPLHF	TGTGCCAGCAGCTTGGGGACAGGCTTCGAGTCACCCCTCCACTTT
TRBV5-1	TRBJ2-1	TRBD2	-	CASSLVGGGDEQFF	TGCGCCAGCAGCTTGGTCGGGGGGGGCGATGAGCAGTTCTTC
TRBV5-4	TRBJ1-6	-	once	CASSLPHSNSPLHF	TGTGCCAGCAGCTTACCTCACAGTAATTCACCCCTCCACTTT